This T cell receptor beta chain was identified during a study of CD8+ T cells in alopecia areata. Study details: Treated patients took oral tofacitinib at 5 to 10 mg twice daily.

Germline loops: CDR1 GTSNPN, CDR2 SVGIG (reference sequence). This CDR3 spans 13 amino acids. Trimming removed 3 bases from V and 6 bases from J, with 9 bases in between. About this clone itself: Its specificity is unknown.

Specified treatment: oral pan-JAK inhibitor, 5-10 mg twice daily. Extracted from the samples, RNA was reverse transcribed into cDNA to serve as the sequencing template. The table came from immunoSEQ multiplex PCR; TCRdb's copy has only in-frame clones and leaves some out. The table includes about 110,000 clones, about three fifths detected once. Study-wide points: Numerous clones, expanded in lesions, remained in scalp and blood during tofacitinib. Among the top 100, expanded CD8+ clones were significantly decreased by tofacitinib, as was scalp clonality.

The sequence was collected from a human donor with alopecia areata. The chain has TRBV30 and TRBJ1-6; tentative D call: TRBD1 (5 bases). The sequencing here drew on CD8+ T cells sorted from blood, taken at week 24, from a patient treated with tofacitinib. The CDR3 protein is CAWSADSNSPLHF. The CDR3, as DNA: TGTGCCTGGAGCGCCGACAGTAATTCACCCCTCCACTTT.